These 25 T cell receptor beta chains came from one sample sequenced in a study of a mutant IDH1 vaccine in newly diagnosed glioma. Assay: immunoSEQ multiplex PCR; the TCRdb copy retains only in-frame clones and omits some. Of roughly 34,000 clones listed, more than 75% are singletons. As to time point: week 47, end of study. Doses consisted of 300 ug of mutant IDH1 20-mer peptide each, paired with topical imiquimod. Antigens for these TCRs are unknown. The sequencing used PBMCs, collected from a glioma patient whose treatment included an IDH1 peptide vaccine. These receptors all come from a woman in her twenties or thirties with glioma.

CDR3 protein: CSFGRVDGTQYF. The CDR3, as DNA: TGCAGCTTCGGACGGGTGGACGGGACCCAGTACTTC. The chain has TRBV29-1 and TRBJ2-5, with D unclear. The germline V gene has CDR1 SQVTM and CDR2 ANQGSEA. This CDR3 is 12 amino acids long. Trimming shortened V by 8 bases and J by 7 bases, and 17 bases separated the two germline ends.

The chain links TRBV6-5 to TRBJ1-5; D is uncertain. The germline CDR1 and CDR2 sequences are MNHEY and SVGAGI. This CDR3 spans 11 amino acids. CDR3 amino acids: CASGPYQPQHF. Here the CDR3 DNA reads TGTGCTTCCGGGCCATACCAGCCCCAGCATTTT.

The genes are TRBV2 and TRBJ1-2; D unresolved. The CDR3 length is 12 residues. Per the germline V gene, CDR1 is SNHLY and CDR2 is FYNNEI. The ends were cut back, 3 bases at V and 0 bases at J, with 2 bases in the middle. CDR3 in DNA: TGTGCCAGCAGTGAGACTAACTATGGCTACACCTTC. Encoded protein: CASSETNYGYTF.

V and J are TRBV9 and TRBJ1-2; maybe TRBD1 (5 bases). With 0 bases removed from V and 1 base from J, the gap between germline ends came to 7 bases. CDR1 and CDR2 from the germline V gene are SGDLS and YYNGEE. The CDR3 is 14 amino acids. DNA for the CDR3: TGTGCCAGCAGCGTAGGGGGGGGTAACTATGGCTACACCTTC. Its protein product is CASSVGGGNYGYTF.

The J gene is TRBJ1-2, the V gene TRBV4-1; D may be TRBD1 (5 bases). The CDR3 has 14 residues. Germline V lookup: CDR1 MGHRA, CDR2 YSYEKL. The V end was cut by 3 bases, the J end by 3 bases, with 11 bases between. The CDR3 loop reads CASSQQKGYYGYTF. Written as DNA, the CDR3 is TGCGCCAGCAGCCAGCAGAAGGGGTACTATGGCTACACCTTC.

The chain links TRBV5-6 to TRBJ2-2, with 8 nucleotides matching TRBD1. J was trimmed by 1 base and V by 1 base; bases with no gene match: 3. CDR3 length equals 16 residues. Per germline, CDR1 SGHDT and CDR2 YYEEEE. Here the CDR3 reads CASSLYGTGNTGELFF. The DNA of the CDR3 is TGTGCCAGCAGCTTGTACGGGACAGGGAACACCGGGGAGCTGTTTTTT.

The CDR3 DNA reads TGCAGCGTGGGGGGGGGCCAAATCTATGAGCAGTTCTTC. Its translation: CSVGGGQIYEQFF. This sequence joins TRBV29-1 and TRBJ2-1, with D possibly matching TRBD2 (7 bases). V lost 6 bases to trimming and J lost 8 bases, with 17 bases between them. Germline CDR1 reads SQVTM; CDR2 reads ANQGSEA. The CDR3 totals 13 residues.

This rearrangement joins TRBV18 to TRBJ1-1; D perhaps matches TRBD1 (5 bases). Germline loops: CDR1 KGHSH, CDR2 LQKENI. The CDR3 runs to 13 residues. Trimming removed 3 bases at V and 11 bases at J, with 16 bases between. This CDR3 is CASSPGGRDEAFF. The CDR3, as DNA: TGTGCCAGCTCACCGGGAGGTCGGGACGAGGCTTTCTTT.

The J gene is TRBJ1-1, the V gene TRBV4-1; D not certain. There are 15 residues in the CDR3. The V end lost 1 base, the J end lost 0 bases, and 9 bases lay between the germline ends. CDR1 and CDR2 (germline): MGHRA, YSYEKL. In DNA, the CDR3 is TGCGCCAGCAGCCAAGGTTGGTGGCTGAACACTGAAGCTTTCTTT. Encoded protein: CASSQGWWLNTEAFF.

The chain links TRBV7-9 to TRBJ2-5, with 10 nucleotides matching TRBD1. The CDR3 sequence is 16 residues long. The J segment lost 5 bases and the V segment lost 5 bases, leaving 11 bases of the junction unmatched. Germline V gene sequence: CDR1 SEHNR, CDR2 FQNEAQ (reference sequence). The CDR3 DNA sequence: TGTGCCAGCAGCCTGGGGACAGGGGCAACATGGGAGACCCAGTACTTC. This sequence encodes CASSLGTGATWETQYF.

This rearrangement joins TRBV30 to TRBJ1-1; tentatively, D is TRBD1 (5 bases). Trimming removed 0 bases at V and 7 bases at J, with 21 bases between. The CDR3 loop spans 16 amino acids. Germline V lookup: CDR1 GTSNPN, CDR2 SVGIG (reference sequence). CDR3 coding DNA: TGTGCCTGGAGTGTCCCTTCCCTGAGGGGCGGCAATGAAGCTTTCTTT. Translating gives CAWSVPSLRGGNEAFF.

This chain joins TRBV19 and TRBJ1-1, with a tentative D call TRBD1 (6 bases). CDR1 LNHDA and CDR2 SQIVND come from the germline V gene (reference sequence). The CDR3 is 14 residues long. V was trimmed by 5 bases and J by 5 bases, leaving 15 bases between them. The CDR3 here is CASSPQGWGTEAFF. CDR3 in DNA: TGTGCCAGTAGTCCACAGGGTTGGGGAACTGAAGCTTTCTTT.

The rearrangement links TRBV30 to TRBJ1-1, with unresolved D. The CDR3 is 12 residues long. Trimming pared 0 bases from V and 0 bases from J, leaving 2 bases between. Germline V gives CDR1 GTSNPN, CDR2 SVGIG (reference sequence). The CDR3 reads CAWSVVNTEAFF. The DNA for the CDR3 is TGTGCCTGGAGTGTAGTGAACACTGAAGCTTTCTTT.

The rearrangement uses TRBV7-6 and TRBJ2-1, with 16 positions matching TRBD2. Looked up from germline, CDR1 is SGHVS and CDR2 is FNYEAQ. This CDR3 is built from 17 residues. Trimming cost V 5 bases and J 4 bases; bases outside gene matches: 5. CDR3 protein: CASSQGLAGGTYNEQFF. The CDR3 coding sequence is TGTGCCAGCAGCCAGGGACTAGCGGGGGGGACATACAATGAGCAGTTCTTC.

The gene calls are TRBV7-9 and TRBJ2-7, with TRBD2 matching over 9 bases. Germline V gives CDR1 SEHNR, CDR2 FQNEAQ (reference sequence). Germline trimming cut 5 bases from V and 6 bases from J; bases unmatched to any gene: 8. The CDR3 has 14 residues. DNA of the CDR3: TGTGCCAGCAGCCCGCGGACTAGCGCCGGCGAGCAGTACTTC. It codes for CASSPRTSAGEQYF.

This clone is judged medium-sized. This chain uses TRBV30 with TRBJ1-1; D remains unclear. CDR1 GTSNPN and CDR2 SVGIG come from the germline V gene (reference sequence). V lost 0 bases, J lost 1 base, and 6 bases lay in between. This CDR3 spans 13 amino acids. Here the CDR3 reads CAWSVDRNTEAFF. The CDR3 DNA follows: TGTGCCTGGAGTGTAGACCGGAACACTGAAGCTTTCTTT.

The chain recombines TRBV5-4 with TRBJ1-1; no definite D call. From germline, CDR1 is SGHNT and CDR2 YYREEE (reference sequence). Trimming removed 5 bases from V and 1 base from J, with 12 bases in between. CDR3 length: 14 residues. The CDR3 coding sequence is TGTGCCAGCAGTCTCGGTGTTTGGAACACTGAAGCTTTCTTT. Translating gives CASSLGVWNTEAFF.

This clone occurred once. The chain joins TRBV5-6 to TRBJ2-3, with TRBD2 as a possible D gene (5 bases). The CDR3 sequence is 13 residues long. V shed 6 bases and J shed 4 bases, with 12 bases lying between them. Germline V lookup: CDR1 SGHDT, CDR2 YYEEEE. The DNA of the CDR3 is TGTGCCAGCACCGGCCCAGCGGCAGATACGCAGTATTTT. Encoded protein: CASTGPAADTQYF. The whole variable domain, remainder taken from reference TRBV5-6 and TRBJ2-3, is DAGVTQSPTHLIKTRGQQVTLRCSPKSGHDTVSWYQQALGQGPQFIFQYYEEEERQRGNFPDRFSGHQFPNYSSELNVNALLLGDSALYLCASTGPAADTQYFGPGTRLTVL.

The J gene is TRBJ1-4, the V gene TRBV21-1. TRBV21-1 is designated a pseudogene. This CDR3 region has 12 residues. CDR3 bases: TGTGCCAGCAGCAAAGGGACTGAAAAACTGTTTTTT. Translating gives CASSKGTEKLFF.

This chain uses TRBV5-4 with TRBJ1-2; 11 nucleotides line up with TRBD1. The CDR3 is 14 amino acids. With V trimmed by 3 bases and J by 6 bases, 4 bases remained unmatched. The germline V gene encodes CDR1 SGHNT and CDR2 YYREEE (reference sequence). The CDR3 coding sequence is TGTGCCAGCAGCTGGACAGGGGGCGCCGATGGCTACACCTTC. Translating gives CASSWTGGADGYTF.

This chain uses TRBV4-2 with TRBJ2-5; D may be TRBD1 (6 bases). Trimming left V 1 base short and J 1 base short, with 7 bases between. Germline V gene lookup returns CDR1 LGHNA and CDR2 YNFKEQ. This CDR3 has 14 residues. The CDR3: CASSQADSQETQYF. Written as DNA, the CDR3 is TGTGCCAGCAGCCAAGCGGACAGCCAAGAGACCCAGTACTTC.

The V and J genes are TRBV10-3 and TRBJ1-2; 9 nucleotides align to TRBD1. The CDR3 totals 15 residues. CDR1 is ENHRY, CDR2 SYGVKD, per germline. V dropped 2 bases and J dropped 6; count of bases not matched to a gene: 7. Here the CDR3 reads CAISEPTGGKDGYTF. CDR3 DNA sequence: TGTGCCATCAGTGAGCCGACAGGGGGAAAGGATGGCTACACCTTC.

V usage is TRBV4-2 and J usage is TRBJ2-5, with D possibly TRBD2 on 6 matching bases. The CDR3 covers 17 residues. The ends were cut back, 4 bases at V and 2 bases at J, with 20 bases in the middle. Germline loops: CDR1 LGHNA, CDR2 YNFKEQ. CDR3 nucleotides: TGTGCCAGCAGCCCCACCATCGCGGCCGGACTACAAGAGACCCAGTACTTC. Translated: CASSPTIAAGLQETQYF.

V usage is TRBV7-6 and J usage is TRBJ1-4, with a weak D call TRBD1 (5 bases). This CDR3 comprises 16 residues. Germline values: CDR1 SGHVS, CDR2 FNYEAQ. Trimming left V 3 bases short and J 4 bases short, with 15 bases between. The CDR3 DNA follows: TGTGCCAGCAGCTTTCTGGGGCTTGGGAGTAATGAAAAACTGTTTTTT. As protein: CASSFLGLGSNEKLFF.

V and J are TRBV5-1 and TRBJ1-2, with 8 bases that match TRBD1. V shed 0 bases, J shed 3 bases, and the junction held 4 bases outside the gene matches. Germline V lookup: CDR1 SGHRS, CDR2 YFSETQ. The CDR3 spans 15 residues. CDR3: CASSLGTGKDYGYTF. CDR3 bases: TGCGCCAGCAGCTTGGGGACAGGGAAGGACTATGGCTACACCTTC.